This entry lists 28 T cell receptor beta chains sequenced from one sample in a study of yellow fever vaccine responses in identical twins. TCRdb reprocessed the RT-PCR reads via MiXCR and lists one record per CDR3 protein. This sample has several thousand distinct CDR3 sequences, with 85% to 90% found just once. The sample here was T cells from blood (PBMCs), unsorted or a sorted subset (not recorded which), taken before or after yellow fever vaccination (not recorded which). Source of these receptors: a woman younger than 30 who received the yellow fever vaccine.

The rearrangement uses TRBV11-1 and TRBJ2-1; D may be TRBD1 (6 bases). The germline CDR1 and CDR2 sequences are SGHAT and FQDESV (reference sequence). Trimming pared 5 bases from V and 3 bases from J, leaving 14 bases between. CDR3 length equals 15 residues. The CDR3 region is CASSLDRGDYNEQFF. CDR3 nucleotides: TGTGCCAGCAGCCTGGACAGAGGGGACTACAATGAGCAGTTCTTC.

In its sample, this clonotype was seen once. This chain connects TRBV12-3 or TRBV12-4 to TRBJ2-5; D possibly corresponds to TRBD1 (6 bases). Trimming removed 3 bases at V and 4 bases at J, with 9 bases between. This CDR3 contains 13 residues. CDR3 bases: TGTGCCAGCAGTTTGGGGGCAGTAGAGACCCAGTACTTC. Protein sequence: CASSLGAVETQYF.

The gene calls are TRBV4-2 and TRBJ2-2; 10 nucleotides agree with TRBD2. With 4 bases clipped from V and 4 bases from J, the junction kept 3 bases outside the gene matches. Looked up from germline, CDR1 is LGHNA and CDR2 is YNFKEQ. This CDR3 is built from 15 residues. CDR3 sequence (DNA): TGTGCCAGCAGCCCCGGGACTAGCGTCACCGGGGAGCTGTTTTTT. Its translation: CASSPGTSVTGELFF.

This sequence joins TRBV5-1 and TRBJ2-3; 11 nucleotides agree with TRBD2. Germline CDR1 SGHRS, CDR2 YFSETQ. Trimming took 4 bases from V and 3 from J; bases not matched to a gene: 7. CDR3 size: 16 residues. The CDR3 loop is CASSQRLAGSTDTQYF. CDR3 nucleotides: TGCGCCAGCAGCCAAAGACTAGCGGGAAGTACAGATACGCAGTATTTT. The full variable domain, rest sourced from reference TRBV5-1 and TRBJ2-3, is KAGVTQTPRYLIKTRGQQVTLSCSPISGHRSVSWYQQTPGQGLQFLFEYFSETQRNKGNFPGRFSGRQFSNSRSEMNVSTLELGDSALYLCASSQRLAGSTDTQYFGPGTRLTVL.

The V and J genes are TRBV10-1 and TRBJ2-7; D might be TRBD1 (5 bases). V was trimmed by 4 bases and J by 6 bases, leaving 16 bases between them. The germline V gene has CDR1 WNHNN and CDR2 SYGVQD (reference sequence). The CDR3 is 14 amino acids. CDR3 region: CASSGEAGLGEQYF. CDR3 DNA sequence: TGCGCCAGCAGTGGTGAGGCAGGGTTGGGCGAGCAGTACTTC.

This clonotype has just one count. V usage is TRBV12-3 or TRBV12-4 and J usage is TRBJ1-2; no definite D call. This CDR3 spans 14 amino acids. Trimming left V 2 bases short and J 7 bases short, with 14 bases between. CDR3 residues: CASSLTPKTGGYTF. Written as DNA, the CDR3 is TGTGCCAGCAGTTTAACTCCAAAGACGGGTGGCTACACCTTC.

Written as DNA, the CDR3 is TGCGCCAGCAGCCCGGGCCAGGGGACTGAAGCTTTCTTT. Translated, it gives CASSPGQGTEAFF. The V call is TRBV4-1, the J call TRBJ1-1, with D tentatively TRBD1 (6 bases). V dropped 4 bases and J dropped 5 bases, with 11 bases sitting between them. Germline V gene sequence: CDR1 MGHRA, CDR2 YSYEKL. CDR3 length equals 13 residues.

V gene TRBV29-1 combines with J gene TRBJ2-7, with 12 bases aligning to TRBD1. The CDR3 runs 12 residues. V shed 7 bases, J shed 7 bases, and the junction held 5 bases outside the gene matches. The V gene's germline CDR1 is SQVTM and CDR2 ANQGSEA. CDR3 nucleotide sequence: TGCAGCGCGGGACAGGGGGCGTGGGAGCAGTACTTC. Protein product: CSAGQGAWEQYF.

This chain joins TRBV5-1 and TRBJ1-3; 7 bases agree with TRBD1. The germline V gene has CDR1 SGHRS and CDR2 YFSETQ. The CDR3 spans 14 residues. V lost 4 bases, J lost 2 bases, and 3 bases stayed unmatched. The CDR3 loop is CASSPGTAGNTIYF. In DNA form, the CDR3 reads TGCGCCAGCAGCCCTGGGACAGCTGGAAACACCATATATTTT. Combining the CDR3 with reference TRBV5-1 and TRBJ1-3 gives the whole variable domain KAGVTQTPRYLIKTRGQQVTLSCSPISGHRSVSWYQQTPGQGLQFLFEYFSETQRNKGNFPGRFSGRQFSNSRSEMNVSTLELGDSALYLCASSPGTAGNTIYFGEGSWLTVV.

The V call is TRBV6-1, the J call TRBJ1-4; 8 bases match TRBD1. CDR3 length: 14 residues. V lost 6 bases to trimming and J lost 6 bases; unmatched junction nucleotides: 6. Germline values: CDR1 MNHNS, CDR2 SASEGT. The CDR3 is CASRGGRGHEKLFF. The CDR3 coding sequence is TGTGCCAGCAGGGGGGGCAGGGGGCATGAAAAACTGTTTTTT.

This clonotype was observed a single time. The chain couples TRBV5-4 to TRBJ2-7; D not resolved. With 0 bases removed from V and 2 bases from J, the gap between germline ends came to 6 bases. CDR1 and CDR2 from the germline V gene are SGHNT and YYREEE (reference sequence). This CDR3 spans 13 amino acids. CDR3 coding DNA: TGTGCCAGCAGCTTGGCAGTAACCTACGAGCAGTACTTC. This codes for CASSLAVTYEQYF.

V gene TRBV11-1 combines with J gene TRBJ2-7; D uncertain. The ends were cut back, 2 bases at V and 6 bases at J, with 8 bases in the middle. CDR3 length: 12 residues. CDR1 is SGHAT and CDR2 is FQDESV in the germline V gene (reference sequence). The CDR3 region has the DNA TGTGCCAGCAGCTTATTCGGGCTCGAGCAGTACTTC. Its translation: CASSLFGLEQYF.

This CDR3 is CASSLFQKNTEAFF. In nucleotides, the CDR3 is TGTGCCAGCAGCTTGTTCCAAAAGAACACTGAAGCTTTCTTT. The chain has TRBV5-6 and TRBJ1-1; D not resolved. The CDR3 is 14 residues long. Trimming left V 1 base short and J 1 base short, with 8 bases between. Germline CDR1 SGHDT, CDR2 YYEEEE.

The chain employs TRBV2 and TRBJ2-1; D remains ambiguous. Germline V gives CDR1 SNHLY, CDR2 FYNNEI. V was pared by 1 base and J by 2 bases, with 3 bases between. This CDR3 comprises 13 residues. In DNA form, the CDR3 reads TGTGCCAGCAGTGAAGGAGCCTACAATGAGCAGTTCTTC. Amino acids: CASSEGAYNEQFF.

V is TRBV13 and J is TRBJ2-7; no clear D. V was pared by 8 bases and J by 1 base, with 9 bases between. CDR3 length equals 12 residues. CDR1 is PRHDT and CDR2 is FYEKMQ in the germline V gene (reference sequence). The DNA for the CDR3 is TGTGCCAGCTTTGTCAGGTCCTACGAGCAGTACTTC. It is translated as CASFVRSYEQYF.

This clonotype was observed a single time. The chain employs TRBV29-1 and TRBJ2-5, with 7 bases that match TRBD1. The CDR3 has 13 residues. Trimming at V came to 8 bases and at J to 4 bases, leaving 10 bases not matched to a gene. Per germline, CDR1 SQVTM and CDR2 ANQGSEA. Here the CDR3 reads CSTAGDRVETQYF. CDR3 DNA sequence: TGCAGCACGGCGGGCGACAGGGTAGAGACCCAGTACTTC. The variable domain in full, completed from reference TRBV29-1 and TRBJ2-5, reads SAVISQKPSRDICQRGTSLTIQCQVDSQVTMMFWYRQQPGQSLTLIATANQGSEATYESGFVIDKFPISRPNLTFSTLTVSNMSPEDSSIYLCSTAGDRVETQYFGPGTRLLVL.

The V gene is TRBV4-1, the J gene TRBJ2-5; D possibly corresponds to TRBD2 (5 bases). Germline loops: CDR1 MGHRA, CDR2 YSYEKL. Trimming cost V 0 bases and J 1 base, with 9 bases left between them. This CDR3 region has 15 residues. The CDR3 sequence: CASSQDERVQETQYF. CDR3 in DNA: TGCGCCAGCAGCCAAGATGAGAGGGTCCAAGAGACCCAGTACTTC.

The CDR3 DNA is TGTGCCAGCAGTTACTCGAGGGGGGCGAACACTGAAGCTTTCTTT. It yields the protein CASSYSRGANTEAFF. V gene TRBV6-2 or TRBV6-3 combines with J gene TRBJ1-1, with D possibly being TRBD1 (6 bases). The CDR3 contains 15 residues. Germline V lookup: CDR1 MNHEY, CDR2 SVGEGT. Trimming took 0 bases from V and 1 from J, leaving 9 bases between them.

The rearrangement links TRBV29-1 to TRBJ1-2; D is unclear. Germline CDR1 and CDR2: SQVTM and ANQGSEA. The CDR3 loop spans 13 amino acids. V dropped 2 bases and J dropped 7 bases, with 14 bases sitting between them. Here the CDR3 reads CSVELDALFGYTF. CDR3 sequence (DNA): TGCAGCGTTGAACTGGACGCCCTTTTTGGCTACACCTTC.

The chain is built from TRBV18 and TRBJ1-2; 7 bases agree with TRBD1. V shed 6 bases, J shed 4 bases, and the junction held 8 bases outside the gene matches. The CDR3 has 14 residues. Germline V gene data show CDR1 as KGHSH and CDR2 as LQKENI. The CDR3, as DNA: TGTGCCAGCTCTCAAGGTCGGACAGGCTATGGCTACACCTTC. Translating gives CASSQGRTGYGYTF.

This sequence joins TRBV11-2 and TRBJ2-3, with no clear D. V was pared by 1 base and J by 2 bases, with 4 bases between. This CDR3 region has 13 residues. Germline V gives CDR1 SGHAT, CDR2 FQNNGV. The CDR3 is CASSLGYTDTQYF. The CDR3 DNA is TGTGCCAGCAGCTTAGGCTACACAGATACGCAGTATTTT.

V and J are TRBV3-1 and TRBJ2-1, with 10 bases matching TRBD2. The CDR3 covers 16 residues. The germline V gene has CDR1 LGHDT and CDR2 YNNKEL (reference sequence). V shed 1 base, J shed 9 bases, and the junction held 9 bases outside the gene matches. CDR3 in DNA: TGTGCCAGCAGCCAAGGTCCCGGGCTAGCGGGAGCTGAGCAGTTCTTC. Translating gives CASSQGPGLAGAEQFF.

The CDR3 DNA sequence: TGCAGCGCCGGAAGGAGGGGAGCAGATACGCAGTATTTT. Translated: CSAGRRGADTQYF. V and J are TRBV29-1 and TRBJ2-3; D perhaps matches TRBD2 (6 bases). Trimming took off 7 bases at V and 4 bases at J, with 15 bases between the two ends. Per germline, CDR1 SQVTM and CDR2 ANQGSEA. The CDR3 totals 13 residues.

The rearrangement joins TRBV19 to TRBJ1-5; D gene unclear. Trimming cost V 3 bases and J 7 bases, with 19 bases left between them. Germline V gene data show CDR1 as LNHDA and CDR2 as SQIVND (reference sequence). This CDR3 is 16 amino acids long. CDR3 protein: CASSIAPSWGGQPQHF. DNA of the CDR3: TGTGCCAGTAGTATCGCCCCGAGCTGGGGAGGACAGCCCCAGCATTTT.

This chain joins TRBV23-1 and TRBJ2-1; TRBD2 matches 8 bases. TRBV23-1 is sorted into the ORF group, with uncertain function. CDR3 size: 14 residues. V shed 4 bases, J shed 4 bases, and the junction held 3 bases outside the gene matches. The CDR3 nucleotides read TGCGCCAGCAGTCCGGGGGGGAGGTACAATGAGCAGTTCTTC. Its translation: CASSPGGRYNEQFF.

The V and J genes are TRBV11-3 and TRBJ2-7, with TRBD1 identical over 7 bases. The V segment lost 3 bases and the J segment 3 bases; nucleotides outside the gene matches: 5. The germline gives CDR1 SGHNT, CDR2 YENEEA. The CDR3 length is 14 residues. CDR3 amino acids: CASSLTGSVYEQYF. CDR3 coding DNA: TGTGCCAGCAGCTTGACAGGGTCGGTCTACGAGCAGTACTTC.

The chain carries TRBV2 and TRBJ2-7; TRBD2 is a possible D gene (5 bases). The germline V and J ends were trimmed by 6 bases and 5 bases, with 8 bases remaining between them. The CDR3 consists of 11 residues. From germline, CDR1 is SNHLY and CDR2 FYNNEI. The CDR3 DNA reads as TGTGCCAGCAGGTTGACTAACGAGCAGTACTTC. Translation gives CASRLTNEQYF.

In DNA, the CDR3 is TGTGCCATTACAGACCGTGGGACAGGCTATGGCTACACCTTC. Protein product: CAITDRGTGYGYTF. This rearrangement joins TRBV10-3 to TRBJ1-2; the match to TRBD1 covers 8 bases. Germline V CDR1 and CDR2: ENHRY, SYGVKD. The V segment lost 9 bases and the J segment 4 bases; nucleotides outside the gene matches: 10. This CDR3 region has 14 residues.